This T cell receptor beta chain originates from a study of blood T cell repertoires in COVID-19. On the study more broadly: T cells, B-cell-depleted T cells, or PBMCs provided the cDNA or gDNA that served as material.

Clones were sequenced by immunoSEQ multiplex PCR, and TCRdb holds only the in-frame ones, with some missing. This table holds some 11,000 clones, roughly 73% found once. The sample taken for sequencing was peripheral blood. The receptor's source is a human donor in a cohort sampled during active COVID-19.

CDR3 loop: CASSPEVRGGYTF. The CDR3 DNA follows: TGTGCCAGCAGCCCCGAGGTTAGGGGTGGCTACACCTTC. The chain carries TRBV6-5 and TRBJ1-2; tentative D call: TRBD1 (5 bases). Looked up from germline, CDR1 is MNHEY and CDR2 is SVGAGI. V was pared by 6 bases and J by 7 bases, with 15 bases between. This CDR3 has 13 amino acids.